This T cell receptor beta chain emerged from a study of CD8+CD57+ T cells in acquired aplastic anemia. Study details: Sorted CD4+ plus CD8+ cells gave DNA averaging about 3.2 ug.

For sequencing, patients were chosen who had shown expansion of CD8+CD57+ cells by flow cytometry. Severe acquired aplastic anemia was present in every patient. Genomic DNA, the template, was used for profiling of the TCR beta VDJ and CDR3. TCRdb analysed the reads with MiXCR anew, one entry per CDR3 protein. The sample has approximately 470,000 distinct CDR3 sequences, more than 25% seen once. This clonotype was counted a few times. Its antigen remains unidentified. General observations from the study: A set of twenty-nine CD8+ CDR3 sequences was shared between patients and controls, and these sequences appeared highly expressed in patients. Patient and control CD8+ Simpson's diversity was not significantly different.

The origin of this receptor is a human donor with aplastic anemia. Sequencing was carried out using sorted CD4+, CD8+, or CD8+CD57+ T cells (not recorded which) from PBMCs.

CDR3 in DNA: TGCGCCAGCAGCCACCTTGGGACTAGCTTGATCTACGAGCAGTACTTC. Residues: CASSHLGTSLIYEQYF. The V gene is TRBV4-1, the J gene TRBJ2-7, with 9 bases identical to TRBD2. The CDR3 runs to 16 residues. V dropped 3 bases and J dropped 3; count of bases not matched to a gene: 9. The V gene's germline CDR1 is MGHRA and CDR2 YSYEKL.